This is a list of T cell receptor beta chains from one sample in a study of blood T cell repertoires in COVID-19. TCRdb's table, derived via immunoSEQ multiplex PCR, lists solely in-frame clones and lacks some. Among under 150,000 clones, approximately 84% were seen once, and the ten largest hold roughly 8%. Sequencing was carried out using peripheral blood. The receptors here all came from a woman aged 40 to 49 with acute or convalescent COVID-19. The CDR3 runs from the conserved cysteine through the conserved F or W. D genes are given only for firm matches. Expanded clones are given a class, and other clones once, few, many or no size at all.

v_gene,j_gene,len,d_gene,abundance,CDR3nt,CDR3aa
TRBV6-5,TRBJ1-5,14,NA,NA,TGTGCCAGCAGTTACGGCAGGGGTGTTCAGCCCCAGCATTTT,CASSYGRGVQPQHF
TRBV7-9,TRBJ1-2,12,NA,NA,TGTGCCAGCAGCCGAGACAGCCATGGCTACACCTTC,CASSRDSHGYTF
TRBV5-4,TRBJ2-7,14,NA,NA,TGTGCCAGCAGCTTAGGACAGAACTCCTACGAGCAGTACTTC,CASSLGQNSYEQYF
TRBV5-1,TRBJ2-4,17,TRBD1,NA,TGCGCCAGCAGCTTGGACGGGACAGGGTATTCCAAAAACATTCAGTACTTC,CASSLDGTGYSKNIQYF
TRBV6-2/TRBV6-3,TRBJ1-2,14,NA,NA,TGTGCCAGCAGCTCGCAACAGGGACCCTATGGCTACACCTTC,CASSSQQGPYGYTF
TRBV5-8,TRBJ1-2,13,TRBD1,NA,TGTGCCAGCAGAAAAGGACAGGGTTATGGCTACACCTTC,CASRKGQGYGYTF
TRBV29-1,TRBJ2-5,12,TRBD1,NA,TGCAGCGTTACAGGGGGCATCGAGACCCAGTACTTC,CSVTGGIETQYF
TRBV19,TRBJ1-2,15,TRBD1,NA,TGTGCCAGTAGCCAGGCCCGGACAGGGGGGTATGGCTACACCTTC,CASSQARTGGYGYTF
TRBV19,TRBJ2-7,13,NA,NA,TGTGCCAGTACCAAAACAGGCAATGACGAGCAGTACTTC,CASTKTGNDEQYF
TRBV6-2/TRBV6-3,TRBJ2-1,16,NA,NA,TGTGCCAGCAGTTTCAGAGGGGGGGCGACCTACAATGAGCAGTTCTTC,CASSFRGGATYNEQFF
TRBV5-1,TRBJ2-7,16,NA,NA,TGCGCCAGCAGCTTTGATTCTTCTCCCGGGACAAACGAGCAGTACTTC,CASSFDSSPGTNEQYF
TRBV9,TRBJ2-2,16,TRBD2,NA,TGTGCCAGCAGCGTATTGAGCGGGGTAGGCGCCGGGGAGCTGTTTTTT,CASSVLSGVGAGELFF
TRBV3-1/TRBV3-2,TRBJ1-6,14,TRBD1,once,TGTGCCAGCAGCCACGGACAGGGAAACTCACCCCTCCACTTT,CASSHGQGNSPLHF
TRBV29-1,TRBJ1-1,11,TRBD1,NA,TGCAGCGTTGGGACAGGACTTGAAGCTTTCTTT,CSVGTGLEAFF
TRBV9,TRBJ2-5,18,NA,NA,TGTGCCAGCAGCCCCGGTCAAGACGGGGGGACAGGTGGGGAGACCCAGTACTTC,CASSPGQDGGTGGETQYF
TRBV6-5,TRBJ1-2,16,TRBD1,NA,TGTGCCAGCAGTTACTCGAAATTGCCAGGGGGCTATGGCTACACCTTC,CASSYSKLPGGYGYTF
TRBV6-5,TRBJ2-3,14,TRBD2,NA,TGTGCCAGCGATAGAGCGGGAAGCACAGATACGCAGTATTTT,CASDRAGSTDTQYF
TRBV6-6,TRBJ1-1,13,TRBD1,NA,TGTGCCAGCAGTGCCACCAGGGGGACTGAAGCTTTCTTT,CASSATRGTEAFF
TRBV7-8,TRBJ2-3,16,TRBD2,few,TGTGCCAGCAGCCTCGGTTCTTCGGGGGGGCAAGATACGCAGTATTTT,CASSLGSSGGQDTQYF
TRBV2,TRBJ2-1,15,TRBD2,NA,TGTGCCAGCAGGGGTGATTGGACTAGCATCAATGAGCAGTTCTTC,CASRGDWTSINEQFF
TRBV11-3,TRBJ2-5,14,NA,NA,TGTGCCAGCAGCCCCCGGGGGAAGGAGGAGACCCAGTACTTC,CASSPRGKEETQYF
TRBV6-5,TRBJ1-4,14,NA,NA,TGTGCCAGCAGTTACCACATCGGAGAGGAAAAACTGTTTTTT,CASSYHIGEEKLFF
TRBV28,TRBJ2-7,14,NA,NA,TGTGCCAGCAGTTCGTCTATCTTCTCCTACGAGCAGTACTTC,CASSSSIFSYEQYF
TRBV5-4,TRBJ1-1,15,TRBD1,NA,TGTGCCAGCAGCCGGGACAGAACGATGAACACTGAAGCTTTCTTT,CASSRDRTMNTEAFF
TRBV15,TRBJ1-5,15,NA,NA,TGTGCCACCAGCCGGGACACCTCAAACAATCAGCCCCAGCATTTT,CATSRDTSNNQPQHF
TRBV19,TRBJ1-1,14,TRBD1,NA,TGTGCCAGTAGTTTAGGACAGGGGAACACTGAAGCTTTCTTT,CASSLGQGNTEAFF
TRBV5-5,TRBJ1-2,15,NA,NA,TGTGCCAGCAGCTTGGAGGGGTTACCTAACTATGGCTACACCTTC,CASSLEGLPNYGYTF
TRBV5-1,TRBJ1-1,14,NA,few,TGCGCCAGCAGCTTGGACGGTTCAAACACTGAAGCTTTCTTT,CASSLDGSNTEAFF
TRBV4-1,TRBJ1-1,15,NA,NA,TGCGCCAGCAGCCAAGACTTGGCTTTGAACACTGAAGCTTTCTTT,CASSQDLALNTEAFF
TRBV4-1,TRBJ2-7,16,TRBD2,NA,TGCGCCAGCAGCCAAGATAACCTAGCGGGGGTCTACGAGCAGTACTTC,CASSQDNLAGVYEQYF
TRBV24-1,TRBJ2-5,15,TRBD2,NA,TGTGCCACCAGTGAGGGGCGGGGGGGCCAAGAGACCCAGTACTTC,CATSEGRGGQETQYF
TRBV4-1,TRBJ2-5,12,NA,NA,TGCGCCAGCAGCCAACTAGAAGAGACCCAGTACTTC,CASSQLEETQYF
TRBV12-3/TRBV12-4,TRBJ1-1,13,NA,once,TGTGCCAGCAGTTTAGTTGCCGCCGGTGAAGCTTTCTTT,CASSLVAAGEAFF
TRBV7-7,TRBJ2-3,15,NA,NA,TGTGCCAGCAGCTTAGGGCTCCATAGCACAGATACGCAGTATTTT,CASSLGLHSTDTQYF
TRBV10-2,TRBJ2-5,15,NA,NA,TGCGCCAGCAGGCCGACACGGGGGTACCAAGAGACCCAGTACTTC,CASRPTRGYQETQYF
TRBV5-4,TRBJ1-4,14,TRBD1,NA,TGTGCCAGCAGCCCCTACGGGACAGATGAAAAACTGTTTTTT,CASSPYGTDEKLFF